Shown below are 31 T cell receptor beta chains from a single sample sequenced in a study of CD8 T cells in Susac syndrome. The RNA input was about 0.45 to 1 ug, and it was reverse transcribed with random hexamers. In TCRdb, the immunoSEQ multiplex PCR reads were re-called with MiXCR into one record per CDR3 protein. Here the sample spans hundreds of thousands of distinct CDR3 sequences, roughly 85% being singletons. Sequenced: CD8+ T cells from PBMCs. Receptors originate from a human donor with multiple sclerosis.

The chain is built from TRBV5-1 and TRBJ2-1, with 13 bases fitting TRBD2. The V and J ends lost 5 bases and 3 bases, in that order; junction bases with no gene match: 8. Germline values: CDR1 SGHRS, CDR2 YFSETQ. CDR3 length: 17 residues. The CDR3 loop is CASRWGLAGSYYNEQFF. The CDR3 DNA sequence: TGCGCCAGCAGATGGGGACTAGCGGGATCCTACTACAATGAGCAGTTCTTC.

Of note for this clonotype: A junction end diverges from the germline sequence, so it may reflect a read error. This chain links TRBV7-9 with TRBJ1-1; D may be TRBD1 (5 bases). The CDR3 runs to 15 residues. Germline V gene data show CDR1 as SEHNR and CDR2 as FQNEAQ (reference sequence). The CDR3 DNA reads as TGTGCCAGCAGTTTAGGGGAAGGTACGAACACTGAAGCTTTCTTT. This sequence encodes CASSLGEGTNTEAFF.

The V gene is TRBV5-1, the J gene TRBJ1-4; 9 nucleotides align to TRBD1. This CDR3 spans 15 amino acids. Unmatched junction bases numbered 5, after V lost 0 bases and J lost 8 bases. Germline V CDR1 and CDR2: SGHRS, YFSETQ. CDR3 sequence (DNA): TGCGCCAGCAGCTTGGGTTTCGGGACAGGGGAAAAACTGTTTTTT. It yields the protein CASSLGFGTGEKLFF.

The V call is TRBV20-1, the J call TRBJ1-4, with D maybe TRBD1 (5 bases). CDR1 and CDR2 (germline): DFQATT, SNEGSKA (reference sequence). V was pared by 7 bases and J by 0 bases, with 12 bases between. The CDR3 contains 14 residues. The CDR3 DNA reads TGCAGTGTTTCGCCGACAGCAACTAATGAAAAACTGTTTTTT. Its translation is CSVSPTATNEKLFF.

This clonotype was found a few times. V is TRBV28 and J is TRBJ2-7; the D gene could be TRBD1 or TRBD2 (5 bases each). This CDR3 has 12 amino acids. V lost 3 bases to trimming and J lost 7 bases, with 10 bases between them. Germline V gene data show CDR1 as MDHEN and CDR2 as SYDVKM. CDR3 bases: TGTGCCAGCAGTTTTCCAGGGAGAGAGCAGTACTTC. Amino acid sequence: CASSFPGREQYF.

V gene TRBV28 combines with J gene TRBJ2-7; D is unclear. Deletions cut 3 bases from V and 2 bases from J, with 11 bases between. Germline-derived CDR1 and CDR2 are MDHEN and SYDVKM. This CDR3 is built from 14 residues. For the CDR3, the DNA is TGTGCCAGCAGTTTCCCGGCAGATCCCTACGAGCAGTACTTC. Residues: CASSFPADPYEQYF.

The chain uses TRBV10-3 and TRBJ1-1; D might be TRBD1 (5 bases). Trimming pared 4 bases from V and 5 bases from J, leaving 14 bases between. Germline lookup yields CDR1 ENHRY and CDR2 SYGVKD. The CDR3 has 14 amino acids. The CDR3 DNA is TGTGCCATCAGTGGGGGGGACGGGGGTACTGAAGCTTTCTTT. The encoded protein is CAISGGDGGTEAFF.

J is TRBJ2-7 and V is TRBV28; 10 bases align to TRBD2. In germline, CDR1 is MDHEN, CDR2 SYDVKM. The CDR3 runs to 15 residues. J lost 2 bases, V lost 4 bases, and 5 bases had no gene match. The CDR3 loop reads CASSSLAGVAYEQYF. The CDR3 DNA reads TGTGCCAGCAGTTCTCTAGCGGGAGTGGCCTACGAGCAGTACTTC.

The CDR3 DNA reads TGTGCCAGCAGTTTGGGCGGGAGCCTCTCCTACGAGCAGTACTTC. The encoded protein is CASSLGGSLSYEQYF. V is TRBV27 and J is TRBJ2-7; 7 nucleotides match TRBD2. J gave up 0 bases and V 3 bases, and 5 bases lay outside the gene matches. The CDR3 runs to 15 residues. Germline V lookup: CDR1 MNHEY, CDR2 SMNVEV (reference sequence).

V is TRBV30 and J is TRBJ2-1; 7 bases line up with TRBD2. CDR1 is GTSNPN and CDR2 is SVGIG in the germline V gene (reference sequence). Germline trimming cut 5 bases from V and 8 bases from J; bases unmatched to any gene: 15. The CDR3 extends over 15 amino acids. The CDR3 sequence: CAWLPSGTLVDEQFF. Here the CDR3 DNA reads TGTGCCTGGCTCCCTAGCGGAACTTTGGTCGATGAGCAGTTCTTC.

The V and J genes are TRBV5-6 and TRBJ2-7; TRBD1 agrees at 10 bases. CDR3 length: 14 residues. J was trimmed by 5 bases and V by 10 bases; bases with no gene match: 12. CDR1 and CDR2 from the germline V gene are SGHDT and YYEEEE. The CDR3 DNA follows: TGTGCCGTAAGCTGGGGACAGGGGACTAACGAGCAGTACTTC. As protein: CAVSWGQGTNEQYF.

CDR3 DNA: TGTGCCAGCGGATTTGGGAAGGCAGATACGCAGTATTTT. Its protein is CASGFGKADTQYF. The chain links TRBV12-3 or TRBV12-4 to TRBJ2-3; D unclear. V lost 8 bases to trimming and J lost 4 bases, with 13 bases between them. CDR3 length: 13 residues.

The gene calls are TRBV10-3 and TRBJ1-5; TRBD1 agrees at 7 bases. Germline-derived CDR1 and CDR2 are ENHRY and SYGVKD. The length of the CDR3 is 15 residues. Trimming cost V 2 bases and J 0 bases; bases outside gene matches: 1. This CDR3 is CAISEGTDSNQPQHF. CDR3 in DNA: TGTGCCATCAGTGAGGGGACAGATAGCAATCAGCCCCAGCATTTT.

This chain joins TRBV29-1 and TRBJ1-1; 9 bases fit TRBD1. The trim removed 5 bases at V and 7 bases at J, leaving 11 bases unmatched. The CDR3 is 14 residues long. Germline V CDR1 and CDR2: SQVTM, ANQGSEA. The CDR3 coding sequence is TGCAGCGTTAACCAGGGACAGGGTGGAGGTGAAGCTTTCTTT. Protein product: CSVNQGQGGGEAFF.

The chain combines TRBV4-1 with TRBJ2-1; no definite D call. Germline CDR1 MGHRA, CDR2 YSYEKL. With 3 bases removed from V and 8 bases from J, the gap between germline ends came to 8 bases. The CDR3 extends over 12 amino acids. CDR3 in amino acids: CASSHDGDEQFF. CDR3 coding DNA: TGCGCCAGCAGCCATGACGGTGATGAGCAGTTCTTC.

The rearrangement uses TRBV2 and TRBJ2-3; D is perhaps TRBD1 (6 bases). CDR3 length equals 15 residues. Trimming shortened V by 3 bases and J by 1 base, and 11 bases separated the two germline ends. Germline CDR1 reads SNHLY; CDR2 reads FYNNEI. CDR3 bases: TGTGCCAGCAGTGATCCAGGGGAACGCACAGATACGCAGTATTTT. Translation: CASSDPGERTDTQYF.

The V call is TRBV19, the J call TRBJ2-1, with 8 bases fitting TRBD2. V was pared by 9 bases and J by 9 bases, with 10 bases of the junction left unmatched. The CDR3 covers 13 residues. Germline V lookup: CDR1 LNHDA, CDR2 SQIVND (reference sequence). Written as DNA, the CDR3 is TGTGCCAGCCGAGCGGGAGAGGCTGGTGAGCAGTTCTTC. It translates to CASRAGEAGEQFF.

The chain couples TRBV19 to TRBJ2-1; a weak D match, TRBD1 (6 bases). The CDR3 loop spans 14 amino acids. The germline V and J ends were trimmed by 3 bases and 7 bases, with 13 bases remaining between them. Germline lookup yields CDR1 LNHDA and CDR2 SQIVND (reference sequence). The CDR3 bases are TGTGCCAGTAGTATCGGGACAAATCGTAATGAGCAGTTCTTC. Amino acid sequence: CASSIGTNRNEQFF.

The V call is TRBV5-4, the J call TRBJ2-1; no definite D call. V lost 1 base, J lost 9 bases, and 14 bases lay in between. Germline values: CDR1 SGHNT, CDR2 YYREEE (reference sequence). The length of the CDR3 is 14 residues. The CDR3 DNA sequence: TGTGCCAGCAGCTTGAACGTCCGGCAAGCTGAGCAGTTCTTC. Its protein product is CASSLNVRQAEQFF.

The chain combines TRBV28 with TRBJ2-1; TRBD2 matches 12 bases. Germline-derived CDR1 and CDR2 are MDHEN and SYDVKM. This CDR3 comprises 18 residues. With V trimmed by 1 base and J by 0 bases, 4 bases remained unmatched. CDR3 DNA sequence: TGTGCCAGCAGTTTATTAGGACTAGCGGGGCCCTCCTACAATGAGCAGTTCTTC. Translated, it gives CASSLLGLAGPSYNEQFF.

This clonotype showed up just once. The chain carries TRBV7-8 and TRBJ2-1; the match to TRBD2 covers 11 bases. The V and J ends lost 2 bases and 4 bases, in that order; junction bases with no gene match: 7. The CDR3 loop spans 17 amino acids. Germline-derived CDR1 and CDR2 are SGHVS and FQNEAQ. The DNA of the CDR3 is TGTGCCAGCAGCTTAATGAGGCTAGCGGGAGGTTACAATGAGCAGTTCTTC. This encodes CASSLMRLAGGYNEQFF.

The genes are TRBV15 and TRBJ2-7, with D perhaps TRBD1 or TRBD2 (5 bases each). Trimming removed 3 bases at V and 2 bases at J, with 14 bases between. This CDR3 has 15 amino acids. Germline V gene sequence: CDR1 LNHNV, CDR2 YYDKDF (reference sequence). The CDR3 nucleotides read TGTGCCACCAGCAGGGTCCGGGACGGAGCCTACGAGCAGTACTTC. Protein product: CATSRVRDGAYEQYF.

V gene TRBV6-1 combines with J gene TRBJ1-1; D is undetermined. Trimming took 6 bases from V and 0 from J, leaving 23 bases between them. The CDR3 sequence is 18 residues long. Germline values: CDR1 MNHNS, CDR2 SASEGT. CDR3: CASSIFFGEDRMNTEAFF. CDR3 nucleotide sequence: TGTGCCAGCAGCATTTTTTTTGGGGAGGACCGTATGAACACTGAAGCTTTCTTT.

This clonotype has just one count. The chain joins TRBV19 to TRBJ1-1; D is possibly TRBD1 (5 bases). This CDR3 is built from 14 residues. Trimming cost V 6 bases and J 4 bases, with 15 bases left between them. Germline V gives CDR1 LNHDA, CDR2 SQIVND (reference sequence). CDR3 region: CASSPWDGGTEAFF. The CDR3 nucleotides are TGTGCCAGTAGCCCTTGGGACGGAGGCACTGAAGCTTTCTTT.

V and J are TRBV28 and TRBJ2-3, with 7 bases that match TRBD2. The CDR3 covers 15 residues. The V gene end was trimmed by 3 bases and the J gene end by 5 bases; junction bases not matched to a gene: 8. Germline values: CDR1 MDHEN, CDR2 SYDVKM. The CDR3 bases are TGTGCCAGCAGTTTGTGGCGGGAGCAAGGAGATACGCAGTATTTT. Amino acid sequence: CASSLWREQGDTQYF.

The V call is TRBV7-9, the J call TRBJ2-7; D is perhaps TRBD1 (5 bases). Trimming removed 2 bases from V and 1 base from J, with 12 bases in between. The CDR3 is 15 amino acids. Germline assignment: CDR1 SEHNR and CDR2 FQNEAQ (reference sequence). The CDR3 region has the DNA TGTGCCAGCAGCTTAACGGCAGGGCGATCCTACGAGCAGTACTTC. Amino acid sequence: CASSLTAGRSYEQYF.

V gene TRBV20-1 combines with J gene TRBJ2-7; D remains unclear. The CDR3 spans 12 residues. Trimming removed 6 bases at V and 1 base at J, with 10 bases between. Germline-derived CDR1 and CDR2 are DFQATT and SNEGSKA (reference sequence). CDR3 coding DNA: TGCAGTGCCGCCGACACATCCTACGAGCAGTACTTC. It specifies CSAADTSYEQYF.

In DNA form, the CDR3 reads TGTGCCAGCAGTGACATTAGCGGGAGTGGGGCAGATACGCAGTATTTT. This gives the protein CASSDISGSGADTQYF. The chain combines TRBV6-4 with TRBJ2-3; 9 bases agree with TRBD2. The CDR3 has 16 residues. The germline CDR1 and CDR2 sequences are MRHNA and SNTAGT. V trimming: 2 bases; J trimming: 4 bases; junction bases outside the gene matches: 7.

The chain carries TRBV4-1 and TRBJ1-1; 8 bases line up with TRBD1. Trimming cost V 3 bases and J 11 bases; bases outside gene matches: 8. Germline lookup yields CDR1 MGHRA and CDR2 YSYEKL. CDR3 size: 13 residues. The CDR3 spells CASSHTQGVDAFF. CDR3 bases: TGCGCCAGCAGCCACACACAGGGGGTGGACGCTTTCTTT.

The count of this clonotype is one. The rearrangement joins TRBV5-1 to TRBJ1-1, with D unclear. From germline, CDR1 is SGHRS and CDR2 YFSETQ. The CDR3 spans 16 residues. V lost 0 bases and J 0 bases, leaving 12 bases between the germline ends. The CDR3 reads CASSLGPAPLNTEAFF. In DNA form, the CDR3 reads TGCGCCAGCAGCTTGGGGCCAGCACCTTTGAACACTGAAGCTTTCTTT.

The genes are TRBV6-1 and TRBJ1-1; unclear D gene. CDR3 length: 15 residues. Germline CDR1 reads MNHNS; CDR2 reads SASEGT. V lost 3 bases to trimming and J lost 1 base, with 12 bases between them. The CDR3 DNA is TGTGCCAGCAGTGATAAAGCACCCACGAACACTGAAGCTTTCTTT. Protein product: CASSDKAPTNTEAFF.